This note documents a single T cell receptor beta chain sequence. This specimen comes from a study of blood T cell repertoires in COVID-19. The CDR3 spans 15 residues. With 4 bases removed from V and 9 bases from J, the gap between germline ends came to 22 bases. CDR1 is LGHDT and CDR2 is YNNKEL in the germline V gene (reference sequence). Enrolled through a virtual design, the participants were between roughly 18 and 100 years of age and came from under 30 US areas. Data came from immunoSEQ multiplex PCR; TCRdb stores just in-frame clones and leaves some out. In the table there are around 200,000 clones, around nine tenths of which are singletons.

This receptor was taken from a woman in her twenties or thirties who had been exposed to COVID-19. Sequencing was carried out using PBMCs or T cells enriched from blood (not recorded which). V usage is TRBV3-1 (or the pseudogene TRBV3-2) and J usage is TRBJ2-7; D is perhaps TRBD2 (6 bases). The CDR3, as DNA: TGTGCCAGCAGCCTAGTGGAGGGTGATAGGAACGGGCAGTACTTC. Translated, it gives CASSLVEGDRNGQYF.